This T cell receptor beta chain was sequenced for a study of neurological immune-mediated disorders. This clonotype has ten or more counts. TCRdb independently ran MiXCR on the 5' RACE reads; one entry per CDR3 protein. In the table there are more than 100,000 distinct CDR3 sequences, about a tenth of which are singletons. The time point here: longitudinal time-point 3. The unsorted libraries had their origin in 2 million PBMCs stored at -80 C. The CDR3 is 14 amino acids. Germline assignment: CDR1 ENHRY and CDR2 SYGVKD. The V gene lost 10 bases and the J gene lost 3 bases, with 19 bases spanning the gap.

The chain links TRBV10-3 to TRBJ2-7; D remains unclear. This TCR derives from a female donor with HTLV-1-associated myelopathy (HAM/TSP). Sequencing was done on a sample of PBMCs. DNA of the CDR3: TGTGCCAGCGCTATCTCCGGAAGACTCTACGAGCAGTACTTC. It codes for CASAISGRLYEQYF.